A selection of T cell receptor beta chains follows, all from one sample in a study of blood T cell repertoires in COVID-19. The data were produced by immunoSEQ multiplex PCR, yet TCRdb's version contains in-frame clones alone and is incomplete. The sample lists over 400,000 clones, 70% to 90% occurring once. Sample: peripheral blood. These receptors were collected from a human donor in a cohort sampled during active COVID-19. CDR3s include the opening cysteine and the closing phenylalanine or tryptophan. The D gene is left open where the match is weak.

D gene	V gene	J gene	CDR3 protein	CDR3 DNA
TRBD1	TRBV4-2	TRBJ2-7	CASREWTGYDSTEQYF	TGTGCCAGCAGGGAGTGGACAGGGTACGACTCCACCGAGCAGTACTTC
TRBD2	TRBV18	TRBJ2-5	CASSPLAGSLETQYF	TGTGCCAGCTCACCTCTAGCGGGAAGTCTAGAGACCCAGTACTTC
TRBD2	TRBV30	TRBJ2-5	CAWSVGTSDGETQYF	TGTGCCTGGAGTGTTGGGACTAGCGACGGTGAGACCCAGTACTTC
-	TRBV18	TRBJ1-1	CASSPWTREMNTEAFF	TGTGCCAGCTCACCATGGACTAGAGAAATGAACACTGAAGCTTTCTTT
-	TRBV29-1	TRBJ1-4	CSASGAGEKLFF	TGCAGCGCTTCTGGGGCCGGAGAAAAACTGTTTTTT
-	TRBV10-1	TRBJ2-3	CASSESSYAGARTDTQYF	TGCGCCAGCAGTGAGTCTTCTTATGCAGGGGCGAGGACAGATACGCAGTATTTT
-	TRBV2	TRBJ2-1	CASDRERFNEQFF	TGTGCCAGCGACCGGGAGAGGTTCAATGAGCAGTTCTTC
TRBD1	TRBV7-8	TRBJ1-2	CASSLDRTGANYGYTF	TGTGCCAGCAGCTTAGACAGGACAGGCGCCAACTATGGCTACACCTTC
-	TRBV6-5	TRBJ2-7	CASTPTRTTYEQYF	TGTGCCAGCACCCCGACACGTACGACCTACGAGCAGTACTTC
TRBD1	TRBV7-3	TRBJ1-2	CASSLNGGTGKGYTF	TGTGCCAGCAGCTTAAATGGGGGGACAGGGAAAGGCTACACCTTC
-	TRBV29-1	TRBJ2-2	CSVKGGPTNTGELFF	TGCAGCGTGAAAGGAGGTCCGACGAACACCGGGGAGCTGTTTTTT
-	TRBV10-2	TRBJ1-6	CASSDLEGYNSPLHF	TGCGCCAGCAGTGACCTCGAGGGTTATAATTCACCCCTCCACTTT